These 29 T cell receptor beta chains share one sample of origin, sequenced in a study of blood T cell repertoires in COVID-19. Assay: immunoSEQ multiplex PCR; the TCRdb copy retains only in-frame clones and omits some. Here the sample spans more than 150,000 clones, approximately 83% being singletons. The sequencing sample was made of PBMCs or T cells enriched from blood (not recorded which). These receptor sequences come from a woman in her sixties or seventies who had recovered from COVID-19.

The chain couples TRBV28 to TRBJ1-1; the D gene is possibly TRBD1 (6 bases). The germline V gene encodes CDR1 MDHEN and CDR2 SYDVKM. The germline V and J ends were trimmed by 6 bases and 4 bases, with 15 bases remaining between them. This CDR3 spans 14 amino acids. The CDR3: CASRAGQFSTEAFF. CDR3 DNA: TGTGCCAGCAGGGCCGGACAGTTTTCCACTGAAGCTTTCTTT.

This rearrangement joins TRBV5-1 to TRBJ2-6; possibly TRBD1 for D (5 bases). This CDR3 contains 16 residues. CDR1 and CDR2 (germline): SGHRS, YFSETQ. V lost 4 bases, J lost 4 bases, and 15 bases lay in between. Written as DNA, the CDR3 is TGCGCCAGCAGCCTCCCCAGGGCTGCAGGGGCCAACGTCCTGACTTTC. Its translation is CASSLPRAAGANVLTF.

This sequence joins TRBV19 and TRBJ2-1, with 12 bases matching TRBD1. The V segment lost 5 bases and the J segment 10 bases; nucleotides outside the gene matches: 9. Germline V gene data show CDR1 as LNHDA and CDR2 as SQIVND (reference sequence). This CDR3 comprises 15 residues. Written as DNA, the CDR3 is TGTGCCAGTAGTTTCGGGACAGGGGGCCAGAGGGAGCAGTTCTTC. It specifies CASSFGTGGQREQFF.

The V gene is TRBV5-6, the J gene TRBJ2-7, with a tentative D call TRBD2 (5 bases). Trimming took off 0 bases at V and 4 bases at J, with 11 bases between the two ends. This CDR3 has 14 amino acids. CDR1 and CDR2 from the germline V gene are SGHDT and YYEEEE. The CDR3 DNA sequence: TGTGCCAGCAGCTTGGCGAGGGCGTCGTACGAGCAGTACTTC. It is translated as CASSLARASYEQYF.

V is TRBV5-1 and J is TRBJ2-2; tentatively, D is TRBD2 (5 bases). With 5 bases removed from V and 3 bases from J, the gap between germline ends came to 8 bases. There are 13 residues in the CDR3. CDR1 SGHRS and CDR2 YFSETQ come from the germline V gene. The CDR3 protein is CASRRDDTGELFF. Written as DNA, the CDR3 is TGCGCCAGCAGGAGGGATGACACCGGGGAGCTGTTTTTT.

This chain links TRBV2 with TRBJ1-6; TRBD1 might be the D (5 bases). Germline V gene data show CDR1 as SNHLY and CDR2 as FYNNEI. This CDR3 contains 15 residues. Trimming shortened V by 6 bases and J by 4 bases, and 13 bases separated the two germline ends. The CDR3 region is CASSVQTVYNSPLHF. The CDR3 DNA reads TGTGCCAGCAGCGTGCAGACAGTGTATAATTCACCCCTCCACTTT.

The CDR3 coding sequence is TGCGCCAGCAGACCCCGGGAGTACACCGGGGAGCTGTTTTTT. Encoded protein: CASRPREYTGELFF. J is TRBJ2-2 and V is TRBV5-1; D might be TRBD2 (6 bases). Germline V lookup: CDR1 SGHRS, CDR2 YFSETQ. The ends were cut back, 5 bases at V and 3 bases at J, with 11 bases in the middle. This CDR3 contains 14 residues.

This clone was observed a few times. CDR3 bases: TGTGCCAGCAGCTTACTCGCCGGGGAGCTGTTTTTT. Its translation is CASSLLAGELFF. The V and J genes are TRBV7-9 and TRBJ2-2; D is unresolved. CDR1 and CDR2 (germline): SEHNR, FQNEAQ (reference sequence). The CDR3 length is 12 residues. V was trimmed by 2 bases and J by 6 bases, leaving 4 bases between them.

The V and J genes are TRBV6-5 and TRBJ1-1; possibly TRBD1 for D (5 bases). The CDR3 covers 15 residues. Trimming cost V 0 bases and J 3 bases, with 11 bases left between them. From germline, CDR1 is MNHEY and CDR2 SVGAGI. The DNA of the CDR3 is TGTGCCAGCAGTTACTCGATGGGGGGATACACTGAAGCTTTCTTT. It is translated as CASSYSMGGYTEAFF.

The rearrangement joins TRBV7-8 to TRBJ1-6; D is perhaps TRBD1 (5 bases). Trimming stripped 0 bases from V and 10 bases from J, with 13 bases between. The germline CDR1 and CDR2 sequences are SGHVS and FQNEAQ. This CDR3 contains 15 residues. This CDR3 is CASSLASGKGSPLHF. The CDR3, as DNA: TGTGCCAGCAGCTTAGCATCTGGGAAGGGGTCACCCCTCCACTTT.

The sample holds a few counts of this clone. The V and J genes are TRBV29-1 and TRBJ2-5; 8 bases map to TRBD2. V lost 7 bases to trimming and J lost 5 bases; unmatched junction nucleotides: 6. This CDR3 comprises 12 residues. Germline CDR1 reads SQVTM; CDR2 reads ANQGSEA. The CDR3 loop is CSAQLAAETQYF. The CDR3 DNA is TGCAGCGCCCAACTAGCGGCGGAGACCCAGTACTTC.

V usage is TRBV9 and J usage is TRBJ1-6; 7 bases align to TRBD1. The CDR3 sequence is 15 residues long. J gave up 7 bases and V 4 bases, and 8 bases lay outside the gene matches. Germline V gene lookup returns CDR1 SGDLS and CDR2 YYNGEE. The CDR3 is CASSPRTGVNSPLHF. CDR3 DNA sequence: TGTGCCAGCAGCCCCCGGACAGGCGTCAATTCACCCCTCCACTTT.

This rearrangement joins TRBV19 to TRBJ2-7, with 7 bases aligning to TRBD2. The CDR3 extends over 13 amino acids. The V segment lost 3 bases and the J segment 4 bases; nucleotides outside the gene matches: 3. Germline-derived CDR1 and CDR2 are LNHDA and SQIVND (reference sequence). The CDR3 loop reads CASSMGGRYEQYF. CDR3 sequence (DNA): TGTGCCAGTAGTATGGGCGGGAGATACGAGCAGTACTTC.

V is TRBV28 and J is TRBJ1-5; D perhaps matches TRBD1 (6 bases). Between the trimmed V and J ends, which lost 6 bases and 3 bases, there was a span of 12 bases. Germline assignment: CDR1 MDHEN and CDR2 SYDVKM. CDR3 size: 14 residues. The CDR3 loop reads CASRPRGYNQPQHF. The CDR3 DNA is TGTGCCAGCAGACCCAGGGGCTACAATCAGCCCCAGCATTTT.

This clone was detected many times. The V gene is TRBV2, the J gene TRBJ2-1; 10 nucleotides line up with TRBD2. Germline values: CDR1 SNHLY, CDR2 FYNNEI. V shed 4 bases and J 9 bases; nucleotides not matched to a gene: 6. CDR3 length: 14 residues. This CDR3 is CASSVQRGGSEQFF. The CDR3 DNA sequence: TGTGCCAGCAGTGTCCAGCGGGGGGGCAGTGAGCAGTTCTTC.

This chain uses TRBV27 with TRBJ2-5; D gene uncertain. V gave up 2 bases and J gave up 4 bases, with 8 bases separating them. The V gene's germline CDR1 is MNHEY and CDR2 SMNVEV (reference sequence). The CDR3 totals 13 residues. CDR3 sequence (DNA): TGTGCCAGCAGTTTAAGCCCGGTAGAGACCCAGTACTTC. It codes for CASSLSPVETQYF.

V is TRBV11-1 and J is TRBJ2-7, with 7 bases identical to TRBD1. This CDR3 has 15 residues. The germline CDR1 and CDR2 sequences are SGHAT and FQDESV (reference sequence). The V gene end was trimmed by 5 bases and the J gene end by 0 bases; junction bases not matched to a gene: 7. CDR3 nucleotide sequence: TGTGCCAGCAGCAGAGGGACAGTCAGCTCCTACGAGCAGTACTTC. Translation: CASSRGTVSSYEQYF.

The CDR3 nucleotides read TGTGCCAGCAGCCCGGGGGACAGGGGGCCGGGGGACTATGGCTACACCTTC. Protein product: CASSPGDRGPGDYGYTF. The rearrangement joins TRBV7-2 to TRBJ1-2; TRBD1 agrees at 12 bases. The CDR3 runs 17 residues. CDR1 SGHTA and CDR2 FQGNSA come from the germline V gene. V was clipped by 5 bases and J by 3 bases; unmatched bases: 10.

The rearrangement joins TRBV12-5 to TRBJ1-1, with TRBD1 matching over 7 bases. From germline, CDR1 is LGHNT and CDR2 FRNRAP. CDR3 size: 14 residues. The J segment lost 2 bases and the V segment lost 4 bases, leaving 4 bases of the junction unmatched. CDR3 residues: CASGYRDSNTEAFF. The CDR3 DNA sequence: TGTGCTAGTGGTTACCGGGACAGCAACACTGAAGCTTTCTTT. Combining the CDR3 with reference TRBV12-5 and TRBJ1-1 gives the whole variable domain DARVTQTPRHKVTEMGQEVTMRCQPILGHNTVFWYRQTMMQGLELLAYFRNRAPLDDSGMPKDRFSAEMPDATLATLKIQPSEPRDSAVYFCASGYRDSNTEAFFGQGTRLTVV.

The J gene is TRBJ2-5, the V gene TRBV6-5; TRBD1 agrees at 7 bases. This CDR3 is built from 15 residues. Germline V gene sequence: CDR1 MNHEY, CDR2 SVGAGI. V trimming: 6 bases; J trimming: 1 base; junction bases outside the gene matches: 8. The CDR3 DNA is TGTGCCAGCAGCTCCGGGACAGACCTCCAAGAGACCCAGTACTTC. This encodes CASSSGTDLQETQYF.

This chain's CDR3 is CASSLAAGYNEQFF. The CDR3 region has the DNA TGCGCCAGCAGCCTCGCGGCGGGGTACAATGAGCAGTTCTTC. The V gene is TRBV4-1, the J gene TRBJ2-1; D is perhaps TRBD2 (6 bases). Trimming took 4 bases from V and 4 from J, leaving 11 bases between them. The CDR3 loop spans 14 amino acids. CDR1 MGHRA and CDR2 YSYEKL come from the germline V gene.

This rearrangement joins TRBV5-4 to TRBJ2-2, with D possibly matching TRBD2 (6 bases). The germline V and J ends were trimmed by 5 bases and 0 bases, with 11 bases remaining between them. Germline V lookup: CDR1 SGHNT, CDR2 YYREEE (reference sequence). This CDR3 contains 15 residues. In DNA form, the CDR3 reads TGTGCCAGCAGTCGTTCGGGGGCGAACACCGGGGAGCTGTTTTTT. Protein sequence: CASSRSGANTGELFF.

The chain recombines TRBV30 with TRBJ1-3, with a weak D call TRBD1 (5 bases). Deletions cut 7 bases from V and 1 base from J, with 8 bases between. Germline CDR1 GTSNPN, CDR2 SVGIG (reference sequence). CDR3 length: 12 residues. The CDR3 reads CAFKGSGNTIYF. The DNA for the CDR3 is TGTGCCTTTAAGGGGTCTGGAAACACCATATATTTT. Together with reference TRBV30 and TRBJ1-3, the CDR3 gives the full variable domain: SQTIHQWPATLVQPVGSPLSLECTVEGTSNPNLYWYRQAAGRGLQLLFYSVGIGQISSEVPQNLSASRPQDRQFILSSKKLLLSDSGFYLCAFKGSGNTIYFGEGSWLTVV.

The genes are TRBV4-2 and TRBJ2-3; no reliable D call. This CDR3 has 14 amino acids. The ends were cut back, 6 bases at V and 2 bases at J, with 12 bases in the middle. Germline assignment: CDR1 LGHNA and CDR2 YNFKEQ. CDR3 sequence reads: CASSSDKPTDTQYF. As DNA, the CDR3 is TGTGCCAGCAGTTCTGACAAACCCACAGATACGCAGTATTTT.

V is TRBV18 and J is TRBJ2-5; no clear D gene. The V gene's germline CDR1 is KGHSH and CDR2 LQKENI. Trimming stripped 4 bases from V and 1 base from J, with 13 bases between. This CDR3 is 15 amino acids long. The CDR3 is CASSRSWSPQETQYF. CDR3 nucleotides: TGTGCCAGCTCACGTTCGTGGAGCCCCCAAGAGACCCAGTACTTC.

The V and J genes are TRBV3-1 (or the pseudogene TRBV3-2) and TRBJ2-3; TRBD2 aligns across 15 bases. CDR1 and CDR2 from the germline V gene are LGHDT and YNNKEL (reference sequence). V gave up 3 bases and J gave up 9 bases; unmatched junction bases: 7. This CDR3 spans 16 amino acids. The CDR3 nucleotides are TGTGCCAGCAGCCAGCACCAAGGACTAGCGGGGGGGACGCAGTATTTT. Protein sequence: CASSQHQGLAGGTQYF.

About this clone itself: The identical CDR3 is also encoded by other nucleotide sequences in the sample. V gene TRBV11-2 combines with J gene TRBJ2-2; maybe TRBD2 (7 bases). Trimming cost V 5 bases and J 5 bases, with 18 bases left between them. CDR3 length equals 16 residues. Per germline, CDR1 SGHAT and CDR2 FQNNGV. The CDR3 spells CASSLRGASGTGELFF. The CDR3 nucleotides are TGTGCCAGCAGCCTCCGGGGGGCATCGGGAACCGGGGAGCTGTTTTTT.

V and J are TRBV28 and TRBJ2-7; a possible D gene is TRBD1 (5 bases). The germline V gene has CDR1 MDHEN and CDR2 SYDVKM. V lost 6 bases and J lost 6, with 12 bases in between. This CDR3 has 12 amino acids. The DNA for the CDR3 is TGTGCCAGCAGCCAACAGGAACTCGAGCAGTACTTC. Protein sequence: CASSQQELEQYF.

CDR3 sequence: CASSFGMDTEAFF. CDR3 nucleotides: TGTGCCAGCAGCTTTGGCATGGACACTGAAGCTTTCTTT. The chain has TRBV7-9 and TRBJ1-1; D is uncertain. Germline CDR1 is SEHNR and CDR2 is FQNEAQ (reference sequence). V was shortened by 3 bases and J by 3 bases, with 8 bases between the two germline ends. The CDR3 extends over 13 amino acids.